This TCR beta chain was recorded in a study of blood T cell repertoires in COVID-19 (TCRdb year 2020). With regard to the full study: Samples covering the acute and convalescent phases of COVID-19 were provided by collaborators in the United States, Italy and Spain. The material from the prospective study consisted of cDNA or gDNA derived from T cells, B-cell-depleted T cells, or PBMCs. Subjects who had been exposed to COVID-19, were actively infected with it, or had recovered from it provided the deeply sampled blood TCRbeta repertoires that made up the dataset. The repertoires were released in a freely available public database intended as a resource for research on the immune response to SARS-CoV-2. Samples came from the ongoing ImmuneRACE study (first 160 participants) plus 1,254 subjects from 6 global collaborators. Sample metadata almost always included a de-identified subject ID, COVID-19 status, age in years and sex. Where available, HLA class I and class II types were taken from metadata supplied by the sample provider and were not determined by assay-based typing. Results the study describes overall, beyond this receptor: Clinical and demographic metadata were provided uncurated, with the amount varying by source and participant.

The CDR3 contains 15 residues, cysteine and phenylalanine counted. Solely the CDR3 DNA is kept, with 45 bases framed from the first base. Per the germline V gene, MNHNS is the CDR1 and SASEGT is the CDR2. V is shortened by 1 base, J by 7 bases, and the region joining them spans 11 bases. Of note for this clone: No antigen is known for it. Base-call qualities are not available, and no considerably larger clone is one nucleotide away.

Collaborating institutions collected whole blood in K2EDTA tubes following their own protocols. For TCRbeta analysis, collaborators shipped samples as frozen whole blood, isolated PBMCs, or DNA extracted from either of those sample types. TCRbeta CDR3 regions were amplified from genomic DNA using the immunoSEQ Assay, a bias-controlled multiplex PCR. The published analysis was carried out like this. The number of nucleated cells in each sample was estimated from the amplification of reference gene primers within the assay. To quantify the absolute abundance of each unique TCRbeta CDR3 rearrangement, sequence reads were collapsed and filtered. For each sample, productive Simpson clonality was calculated as the square root of Simpson's diversity index over productive rearrangements. TCRdb retrieved this table from immuneACCESS and kept in-frame rearrangements only. Not all clones are present; in checked studies, unresolved V genes account for under half, and no reason is known for the remainder. D and trimming come from the DNA, and the V and J calls and clone size come from that table. The sample yields roughly 140,000 clones; about nine tenths were counted once. The ten most abundant clones make up 28% of the sample.

The TCR comes from a human donor in a cohort sampled during active COVID-19. The chain is encoded by TRBV6-1 joined to TRBJ1-6; TRBD1 is a possible D gene, resting on 5 matching bases. The source material was peripheral blood. CDR3 protein: CASSEVGGVNSPLHF. At the DNA level, the sequence is TGTGCCAGCAGTGAAGTCGGAGGGGTCAATTCACCCCTCCACTTT.